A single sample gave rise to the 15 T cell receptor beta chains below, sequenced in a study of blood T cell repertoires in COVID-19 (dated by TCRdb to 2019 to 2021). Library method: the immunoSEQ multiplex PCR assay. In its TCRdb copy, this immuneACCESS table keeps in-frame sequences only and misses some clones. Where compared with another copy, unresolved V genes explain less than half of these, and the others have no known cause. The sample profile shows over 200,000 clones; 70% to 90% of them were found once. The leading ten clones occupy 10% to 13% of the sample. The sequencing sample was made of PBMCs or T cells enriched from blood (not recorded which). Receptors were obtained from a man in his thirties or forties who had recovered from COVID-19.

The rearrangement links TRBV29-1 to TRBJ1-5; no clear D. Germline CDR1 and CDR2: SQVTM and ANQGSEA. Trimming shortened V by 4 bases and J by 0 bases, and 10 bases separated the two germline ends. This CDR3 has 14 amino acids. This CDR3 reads CSVALADSNQPQHF. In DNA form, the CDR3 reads TGCAGCGTTGCCTTGGCAGATAGCAATCAGCCCCAGCATTTT.

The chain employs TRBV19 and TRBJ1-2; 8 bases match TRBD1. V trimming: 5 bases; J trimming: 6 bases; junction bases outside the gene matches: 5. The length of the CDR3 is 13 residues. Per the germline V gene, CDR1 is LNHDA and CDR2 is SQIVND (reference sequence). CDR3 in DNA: TGTGCCAGTAGTCCTTCGGACAGGGATGGCTACACCTTC. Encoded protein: CASSPSDRDGYTF.

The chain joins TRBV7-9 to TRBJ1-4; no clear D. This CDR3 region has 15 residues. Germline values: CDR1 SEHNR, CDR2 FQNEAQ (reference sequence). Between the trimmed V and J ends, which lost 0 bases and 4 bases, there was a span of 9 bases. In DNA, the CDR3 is TGTGCCAGCAGCTTAGCGCGCGGCAGTAATGAAAAACTGTTTTTT. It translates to CASSLARGSNEKLFF.

The CDR3 region has the DNA TGCGCCAGCAGCTTAATCCCAGGCCCAGATACGCAGTATTTT. Translated: CASSLIPGPDTQYF. The chain employs TRBV5-1 and TRBJ2-3; no reliable D call. Germline CDR1 and CDR2: SGHRS and YFSETQ. CDR3 length: 14 amino acids. Between the trimmed V and J ends, which lost 2 bases and 4 bases, there was a span of 11 bases. The whole variable domain, remainder taken from reference TRBV5-1 and TRBJ2-3, is KAGVTQTPRYLIKTRGQQVTLSCSPISGHRSVSWYQQTPGQGLQFLFEYFSETQRNKGNFPGRFSGRQFSNSRSEMNVSTLELGDSALYLCASSLIPGPDTQYFGPGTRLTVL.

CDR3 in amino acids: CASSVSSGQANHIQYF. DNA of the CDR3: TGTGCCAGCAGTGTCTCATCGGGACAGGCCAATCACATTCAGTACTTC. This chain joins TRBV28 and TRBJ2-4, with 8 positions matching TRBD1. J lost 8 bases, V lost 5 bases, and 14 bases had no gene match. The germline V gene encodes CDR1 MDHEN and CDR2 SYDVKM. The length of the CDR3 is 16 residues.

CDR3 nucleotides: TGTGCCAGCAGCCAGACAGAGACTAATTCACCCCTCCACTTT. Translation: CASSQTETNSPLHF. The rearrangement uses TRBV6-6 and TRBJ1-6; tentatively, D is TRBD1 (5 bases). The CDR3 has 14 amino acids. Trimming removed 6 bases at V and 6 bases at J, with 12 bases between. Germline CDR1 MNHNY, CDR2 SVGAGI (reference sequence).

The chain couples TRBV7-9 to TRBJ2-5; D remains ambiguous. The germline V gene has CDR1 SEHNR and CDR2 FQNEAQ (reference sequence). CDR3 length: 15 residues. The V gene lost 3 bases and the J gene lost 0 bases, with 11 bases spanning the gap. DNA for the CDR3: TGTGCCAGCAGCTTGAAGACTGTGTACCAAGAGACCCAGTACTTC. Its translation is CASSLKTVYQETQYF.

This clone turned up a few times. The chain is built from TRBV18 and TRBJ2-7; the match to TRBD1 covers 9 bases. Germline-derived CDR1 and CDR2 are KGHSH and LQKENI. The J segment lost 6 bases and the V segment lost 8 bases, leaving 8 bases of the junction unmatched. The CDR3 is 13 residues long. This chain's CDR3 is CASTGDREAEQYF. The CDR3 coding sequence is TGTGCCAGCACAGGGGACAGGGAGGCCGAGCAGTACTTC.

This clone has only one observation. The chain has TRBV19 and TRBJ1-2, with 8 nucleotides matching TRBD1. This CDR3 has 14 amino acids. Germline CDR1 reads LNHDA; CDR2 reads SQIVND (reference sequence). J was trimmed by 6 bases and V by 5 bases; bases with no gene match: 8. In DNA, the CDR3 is TGTGCCAGTAGTCTTATGGACAGGGCAGATGGCTACACCTTC. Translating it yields CASSLMDRADGYTF.

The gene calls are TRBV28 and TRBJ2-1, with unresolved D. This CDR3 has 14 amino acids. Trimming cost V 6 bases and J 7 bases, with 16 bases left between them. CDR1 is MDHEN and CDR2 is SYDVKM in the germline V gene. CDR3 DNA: TGTGCCAGCAGCCTTCCAGGTGGAAGAAATGAGCAGTTCTTC. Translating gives CASSLPGGRNEQFF.

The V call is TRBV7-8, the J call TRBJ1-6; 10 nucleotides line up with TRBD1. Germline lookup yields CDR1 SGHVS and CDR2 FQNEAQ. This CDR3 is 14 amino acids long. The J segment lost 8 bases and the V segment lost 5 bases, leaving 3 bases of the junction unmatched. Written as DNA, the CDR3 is TGTGCCAGCAGCCGGGACAGGGGTGATTCACCCCTCCACTTT. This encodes CASSRDRGDSPLHF.

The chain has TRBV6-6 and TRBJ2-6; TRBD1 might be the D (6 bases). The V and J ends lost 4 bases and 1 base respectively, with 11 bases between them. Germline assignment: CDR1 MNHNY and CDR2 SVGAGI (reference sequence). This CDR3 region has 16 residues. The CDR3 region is CASSSTGQSGANVLTF. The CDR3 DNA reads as TGTGCCAGCAGTTCGACAGGACAATCTGGGGCCAACGTCCTGACTTTC.

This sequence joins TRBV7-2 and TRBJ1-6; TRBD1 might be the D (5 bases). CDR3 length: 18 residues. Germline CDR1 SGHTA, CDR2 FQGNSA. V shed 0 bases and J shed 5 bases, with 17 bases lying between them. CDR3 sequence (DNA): TGTGCCAGCAGCTTAGCGGGGGGTGGTTTTGCCGATAATTCACCCCTCCACTTT. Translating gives CASSLAGGGFADNSPLHF. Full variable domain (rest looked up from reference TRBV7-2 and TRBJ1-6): GAGVSQSPSNKVTEKGKDVELRCDPISGHTALYWYRQSLGQGLEFLIYFQGNSAPDKSGLPSDRFSAERTGGSVSTLTIQRTQQEDSAVYLCASSLAGGGFADNSPLHFGNGTRLTVT.

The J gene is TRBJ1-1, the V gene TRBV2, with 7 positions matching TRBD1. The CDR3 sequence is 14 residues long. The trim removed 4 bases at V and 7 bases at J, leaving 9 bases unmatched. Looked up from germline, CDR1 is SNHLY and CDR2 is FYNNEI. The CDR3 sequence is CASSGHTGADEAFF. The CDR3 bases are TGTGCCAGCAGTGGACATACAGGGGCGGATGAAGCTTTCTTT.

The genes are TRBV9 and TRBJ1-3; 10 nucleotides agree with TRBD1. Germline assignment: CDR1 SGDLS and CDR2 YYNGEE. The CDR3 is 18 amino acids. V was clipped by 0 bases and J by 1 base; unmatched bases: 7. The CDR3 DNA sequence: TGTGCCAGCAGCGTAGCTCTACCGGACAGGGGGTCTGGAAACACCATATATTTT. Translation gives CASSVALPDRGSGNTIYF. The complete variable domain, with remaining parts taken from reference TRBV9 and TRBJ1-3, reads DSGVTQTPKHLITATGQRVTLRCSPRSGDLSVYWYQQSLDQGLQFLIQYYNGEERAKGNILERFSAQQFPDLHSELNLSSLELGDSALYFCASSVALPDRGSGNTIYFGEGSWLTVV.